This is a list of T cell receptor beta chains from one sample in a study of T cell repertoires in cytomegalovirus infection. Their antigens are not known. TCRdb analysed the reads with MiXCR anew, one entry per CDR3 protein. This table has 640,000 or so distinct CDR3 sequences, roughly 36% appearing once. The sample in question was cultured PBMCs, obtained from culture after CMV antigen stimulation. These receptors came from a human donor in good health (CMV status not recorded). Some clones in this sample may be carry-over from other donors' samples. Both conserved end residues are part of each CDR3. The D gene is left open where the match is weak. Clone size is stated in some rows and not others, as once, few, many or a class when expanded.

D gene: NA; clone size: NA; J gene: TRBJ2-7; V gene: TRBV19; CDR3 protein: CASSDGNSYEQYF; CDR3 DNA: TGTGCCAGTTCTGACGGGAACTCCTACGAGCAGTACTTC
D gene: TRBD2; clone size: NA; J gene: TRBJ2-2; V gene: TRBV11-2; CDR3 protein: CASRRLAGGPGNGELFF; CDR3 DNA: TGTGCCAGCAGACGACTAGCGGGAGGGCCGGGAAACGGGGAGCTGTTTTTT
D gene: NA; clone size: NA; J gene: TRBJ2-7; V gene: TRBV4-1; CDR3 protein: CASSQDATEQYF; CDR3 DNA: TGCGCCAGCAGCCAAGATGCCACCGAGCAGTACTTC
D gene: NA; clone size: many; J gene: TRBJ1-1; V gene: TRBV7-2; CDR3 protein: CASSQDRHTEAFF; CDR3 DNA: TGTGCCAGCAGCCAGGACAGACACACTGAAGCTTTCTTT
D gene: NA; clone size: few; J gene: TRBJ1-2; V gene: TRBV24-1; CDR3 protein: CATSDDAVTYGYTF; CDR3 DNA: TGTGCCACCAGTGATGACGCGGTGACCTATGGCTACACCTTC
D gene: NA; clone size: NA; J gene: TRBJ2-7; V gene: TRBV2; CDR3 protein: CANRRIGDEQYF; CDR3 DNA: TGTGCCAACAGACGTATAGGGGACGAGCAGTACTTC
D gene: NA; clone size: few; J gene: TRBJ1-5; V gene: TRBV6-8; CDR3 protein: CASSYPALWGKDNQPQHF; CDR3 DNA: TGTGCCAGCAGTTATCCCGCCCTATGGGGGAAGGACAATCAGCCCCAGCATTTT
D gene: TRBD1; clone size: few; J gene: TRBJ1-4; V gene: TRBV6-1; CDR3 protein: CASSEVQGGEKLFF; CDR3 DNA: TGTGCCAGCAGTGAAGTCCAGGGGGGAGAAAAACTGTTTTTT
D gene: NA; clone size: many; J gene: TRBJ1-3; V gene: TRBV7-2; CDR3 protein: CASSLQGNSGNTIYF; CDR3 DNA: TGTGCCAGCAGCTTGCAGGGGAACTCTGGAAACACCATATATTTT
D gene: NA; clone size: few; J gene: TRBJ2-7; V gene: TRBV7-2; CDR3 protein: CASSPSRAPPEQYF; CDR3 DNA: TGTGCCAGCAGCCCTAGCCGGGCCCCCCCCGAGCAGTACTTC
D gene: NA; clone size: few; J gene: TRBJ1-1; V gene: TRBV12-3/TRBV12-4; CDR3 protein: CASSRRAGTEAFF; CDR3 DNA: TGTGCCAGCAGCCGCCGGGCGGGCACTGAAGCTTTCTTT
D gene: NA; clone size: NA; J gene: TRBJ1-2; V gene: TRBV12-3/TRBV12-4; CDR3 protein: CASSLATEYGYTF; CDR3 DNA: TGTGCCAGCAGTTTGGCCACGGAATATGGCTACACCTTC
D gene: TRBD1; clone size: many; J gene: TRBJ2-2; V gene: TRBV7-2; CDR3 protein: CASSPIPADRGVELFF; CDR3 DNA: TGTGCCAGCAGCCCTATCCCCGCAGACAGGGGCGTTGAGCTGTTTTTT